One and the same sample provided the 15 T cell receptor beta chains below, sequenced in a study of cytomegalovirus exposure and HLA in healthy donors. Primers included in the PCR were 60 Vbeta and 13 Jbeta primers. Generated by immunoSEQ multiplex PCR, the TCRdb table keeps only in-frame clones and is missing some. The sample yields tens of thousands of clones, roughly 78% seen once. The sequenced material came from PBMCs. These TCRs come from a man between 18 and 35 years old in good health and CMV-seronegative.

This chain links TRBV13 with TRBJ1-2, with TRBD1 matching over 7 bases. The CDR3 length is 14 residues. Losses at the gene ends were 0 bases for V and 4 bases for J; bases not matched to a gene: 2. The germline V gene encodes CDR1 PRHDT and CDR2 FYEKMQ (reference sequence). CDR3 in amino acids: CASSLGTGSYGYTF. CDR3 nucleotide sequence: TGTGCCAGCAGCTTAGGGACAGGGTCCTATGGCTACACCTTC.

The chain links TRBV10-3 to TRBJ2-1; 8 bases are shared with TRBD1. The germline CDR1 and CDR2 sequences are ENHRY and SYGVKD. The CDR3 length is 15 residues. Germline trimming cut 2 bases from V and 6 bases from J; bases unmatched to any gene: 6. The CDR3 bases are TGTGCCATCAGTGAGGCGACAGGGGAAGGCAATGAGCAGTTCTTC. It encodes CAISEATGEGNEQFF.

The V and J genes are TRBV27 and TRBJ2-2; maybe TRBD1 (5 bases). This CDR3 is 15 amino acids long. Germline-derived CDR1 and CDR2 are MNHEY and SMNVEV (reference sequence). V gave up 3 bases and J gave up 6 bases, with 14 bases separating them. CDR3 in DNA: TGTGCCAGCAGTTTTGCAGGGTTGTTGGCCGGGGAGCTGTTTTTT. Its translation is CASSFAGLLAGELFF.

J is TRBJ2-3 and V is TRBV5-4; D is possibly TRBD2 (5 bases). V was shortened by 3 bases and J by 11 bases, with 13 bases between the two germline ends. From germline, CDR1 is SGHNT and CDR2 YYREEE (reference sequence). This CDR3 spans 12 amino acids. The CDR3 region is CASSYSRDEQYF. The CDR3 DNA sequence: TGTGCCAGCAGCTACAGTCGGGATGAGCAGTATTTT.

This clone was observed once. This sequence joins TRBV19 and TRBJ2-7; weak D call: TRBD1 (7 bases). The CDR3 runs to 16 residues. Germline V CDR1 and CDR2: LNHDA, SQIVND (reference sequence). V lost 4 bases and J 0 bases, leaving 16 bases between the germline ends. CDR3 region: CASSTQGGRTSYEQYF. DNA of the CDR3: TGTGCCAGTAGTACGCAGGGGGGCCGGACCTCCTACGAGCAGTACTTC.

The chain joins TRBV6-5 to TRBJ2-5; 7 bases are shared with TRBD2. CDR3 size: 14 residues. CDR1 is MNHEY and CDR2 is SVGAGI in the germline V gene. Trimming took 6 bases from V and 0 from J; bases not matched to a gene: 4. The CDR3 sequence is CASRPGGYQETQYF. The CDR3 region has the DNA TGTGCCAGCAGGCCCGGGGGGTACCAAGAGACCCAGTACTTC.

This chain connects TRBV9 to TRBJ2-5; TRBD2 matches at 10 bases. The CDR3 totals 14 residues. Germline V gene sequence: CDR1 SGDLS, CDR2 YYNGEE. The ends lost 7 bases at V and 5 bases at J; junction bases unmatched: 8. The CDR3 region has the DNA TGTGCCAGCCGGGGACTAGCGAGGAAGGAGACCCAGTACTTC. Protein product: CASRGLARKETQYF.

This chain links TRBV9 with TRBJ1-3, with unresolved D. The CDR3 runs to 15 residues. V was pared by 0 bases and J by 4 bases, with 11 bases between. Germline CDR1 and CDR2: SGDLS and YYNGEE. The CDR3 protein is CASSVVPGSGNTIYF. CDR3 DNA: TGTGCCAGCAGCGTAGTTCCGGGATCGGGAAACACCATATATTTT. The entire variable domain, with the rest obtained from reference TRBV9 and TRBJ1-3, is as follows: DSGVTQTPKHLITATGQRVTLRCSPRSGDLSVYWYQQSLDQGLQFLIQYYNGEERAKGNILERFSAQQFPDLHSELNLSSLELGDSALYFCASSVVPGSGNTIYFGEGSWLTVV.

The chain couples TRBV28 to TRBJ1-2; maybe TRBD1 (6 bases). V lost 8 bases and J 1 base, leaving 8 bases between the germline ends. This CDR3 spans 12 amino acids. Germline assignment: CDR1 MDHEN and CDR2 SYDVKM. CDR3 sequence: CASRQVNYGYTF. In nucleotides, the CDR3 is TGTGCCAGCCGACAGGTTAACTATGGCTACACCTTC.

This chain joins TRBV30 and TRBJ1-6; 7 positions match TRBD1. Germline loops: CDR1 GTSNPN, CDR2 SVGIG (reference sequence). Trimming at V came to 6 bases and at J to 6 bases, leaving 11 bases not matched to a gene. The CDR3 runs to 15 residues. The CDR3 sequence is CACEGQVPSNSPLHF. The CDR3 DNA reads TGTGCCTGTGAAGGACAGGTCCCTTCTAATTCACCCCTCCACTTT. Based on the CDR3 plus reference TRBV30 and TRBJ1-6, the full variable domain is SQTIHQWPATLVQPVGSPLSLECTVEGTSNPNLYWYRQAAGRGLQLLFYSVGIGQISSEVPQNLSASRPQDRQFILSSKKLLLSDSGFYLCACEGQVPSNSPLHFGNGTRLTVT.

The chain links TRBV19 to TRBJ1-2; 7 positions agree with TRBD1. Germline V CDR1 and CDR2: LNHDA, SQIVND (reference sequence). The V and J ends lost 3 bases and 5 bases, in that order; junction bases with no gene match: 6. The CDR3 runs 14 residues. The CDR3 protein is CASSISETGYGYTF. CDR3 nucleotide sequence: TGTGCCAGTAGTATTTCGGAGACAGGGTATGGCTACACCTTC. Using reference TRBV19 and TRBJ1-2 for the parts outside the CDR3, the full variable domain is DGGITQSPKYLFRKEGQNVTLSCEQNLNHDAMYWYRQDPGQGLRLIYYSQIVNDFQKGDIAEGYSVSREKKESFPLTVTSAQKNPTAFYLCASSISETGYGYTFGSGTRLTVV.

V is TRBV19 and J is TRBJ1-2; no firm D call. CDR1 LNHDA and CDR2 SQIVND come from the germline V gene (reference sequence). V lost 5 bases to trimming and J lost 4 bases, with 14 bases between them. The CDR3 covers 14 residues. CDR3 region: CASSPPGSIYGYTF. CDR3 in DNA: TGTGCCAGTAGTCCCCCCGGGTCCATCTATGGCTACACCTTC.

The chain uses TRBV6-4 and TRBJ2-1, with 8 bases aligning to TRBD2. From germline, CDR1 is MRHNA and CDR2 SNTAGT. The length of the CDR3 is 15 residues. The V segment lost 6 bases and the J segment 9 bases; nucleotides outside the gene matches: 13. This CDR3 reads CASRLAAIPLGEQFF. For the CDR3, the DNA is TGTGCCAGCAGACTAGCGGCTATACCTCTGGGTGAGCAGTTCTTC.

The chain employs TRBV7-2 and TRBJ2-2, with TRBD2 matching over 9 bases. The V and J ends lost 1 base and 5 bases, in that order; junction bases with no gene match: 5. The CDR3 contains 16 residues. CDR1 is SGHTA and CDR2 is FQGNSA in the germline V gene. The CDR3 loop reads CASSLGRGGRTGELFF. DNA of the CDR3: TGTGCCAGCAGCTTAGGGCGGGGGGGCCGGACCGGGGAGCTGTTTTTT.

In the case of this clone: The DNA is omitted, as the CDR3 cannot be located on it reliably, and the CDR3 follows TCRdb's listing. This chain uses TRBV6-1 with TRBJ2-3; TRBD2, the table's D call, was not compared with the DNA. The germline CDR1 and CDR2 sequences are MNHNS and SASEGT. The CDR3 spans 13 residues, counting both ends. This CDR3 reads CASSSSVWDTQYF.